This TCR beta chain appears in the sequencing data of a study of control samples from healthy donors and cancer patients. Sequencing used immunoSEQ multiplex PCR; TCRdb keeps in-frame clones, though not all of them. The sample has 100,000 to 120,000 clones; around 89% are singletons. Trimming removed 1 base from V and 6 bases from J, with 19 bases in between. From germline, CDR1 is MDHEN and CDR2 SYDVKM. This CDR3 comprises 16 residues. The J gene is TRBJ2-7, the V gene TRBV28; weak D call: TRBD2 (6 bases). The TCR comes from a woman aged 60-75 years with lung cancer. Sequencing was carried out using PBMCs. CDR3 in DNA: TGTGCCAGCAGTTTATCCCGCCTCCTTATAGCGGCCGAGCAGTACTTC. Its translation: CASSLSRLLIAAEQYF.